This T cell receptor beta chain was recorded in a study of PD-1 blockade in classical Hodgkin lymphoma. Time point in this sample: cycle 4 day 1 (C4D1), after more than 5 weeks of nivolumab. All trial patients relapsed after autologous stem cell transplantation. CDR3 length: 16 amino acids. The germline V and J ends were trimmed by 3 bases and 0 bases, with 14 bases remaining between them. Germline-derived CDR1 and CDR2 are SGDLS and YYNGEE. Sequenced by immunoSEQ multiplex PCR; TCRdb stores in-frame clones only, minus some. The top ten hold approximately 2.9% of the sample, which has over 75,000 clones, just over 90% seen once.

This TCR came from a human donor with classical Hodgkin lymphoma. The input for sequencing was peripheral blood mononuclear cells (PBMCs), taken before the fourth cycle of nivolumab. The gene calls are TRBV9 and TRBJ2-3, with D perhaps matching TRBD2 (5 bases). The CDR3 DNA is TGTGCCAGCAGCGACAGTCCCGGGGATAGCACAGATACGCAGTATTTT. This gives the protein CASSDSPGDSTDTQYF.